Below are 21 T cell receptor beta chains sequenced from a single sample in a study of blood T cell repertoires in COVID-19. Some clones are missing from TCRdb's copy, which holds only in-frame ones; the method was immunoSEQ multiplex PCR. Of roughly 150,000 clones detected, nearly 80% appear once; the ten largest clones hold more than 11%. The sample consisted of peripheral blood. All receptors come from a woman of 80 years or more with acute or convalescent COVID-19.

V gene TRBV29-1 combines with J gene TRBJ2-1; a weak D match, TRBD2 (5 bases). V dropped 4 bases and J dropped 9 bases, with 16 bases sitting between them. The CDR3 extends over 13 amino acids. CDR1 and CDR2 from the germline V gene are SQVTM and ANQGSEA. The CDR3 DNA reads TGCAGCGTTGTCGACGGGGTCGGCAGTGAGCAGTTCTTC. Its protein product is CSVVDGVGSEQFF.

The chain carries TRBV6-5 and TRBJ1-3; 8 positions match TRBD1. The CDR3 covers 14 residues. Germline lookup yields CDR1 MNHEY and CDR2 SVGAGI. The J segment lost 2 bases and the V segment lost 9 bases, leaving 6 bases of the junction unmatched. The chain's CDR3 is CASKDRVTGNTIYF. The CDR3, as DNA: TGTGCCAGTAAGGACAGGGTGACTGGAAACACCATATATTTT.

This clone was counted a single time. The chain uses TRBV18 and TRBJ1-2; a possible D gene is TRBD1 (6 bases). The germline V gene has CDR1 KGHSH and CDR2 LQKENI. Trimming cost V 1 base and J 4 bases, with 22 bases left between them. The CDR3 spans 18 residues. CDR3 amino acids: CASSPLDTGNYPGYGYTF. For the CDR3, the DNA is TGTGCCAGCTCACCACTGGATACAGGGAACTACCCTGGCTATGGCTACACCTTC.

This chain uses TRBV19 with TRBJ2-3, with a weak D call TRBD2 (5 bases). Between the trimmed V and J ends, which lost 5 bases and 5 bases, there was a span of 14 bases. Germline values: CDR1 LNHDA, CDR2 SQIVND (reference sequence). The CDR3 has 14 amino acids. CDR3: CASSPAGNVDTQYF. CDR3 DNA sequence: TGTGCCAGTAGTCCCGCGGGTAACGTAGATACGCAGTATTTT.

The genes are TRBV18 and TRBJ2-3, with 12 bases lining up with TRBD2. The CDR3 totals 17 residues. J was trimmed by 5 bases and V by 3 bases; bases with no gene match: 9. Looked up from germline, CDR1 is KGHSH and CDR2 is LQKENI. CDR3 region: CASSPLASGRAGDTQYF. The CDR3 nucleotides are TGTGCCAGCTCACCCTTGGCTAGCGGGAGGGCAGGAGATACGCAGTATTTT.

The table lists this clone with a count of one. This chain joins TRBV30 and TRBJ2-7, with D tentatively TRBD2 (6 bases). The CDR3 length is 12 residues. Germline V gives CDR1 GTSNPN, CDR2 SVGIG (reference sequence). The V end was cut by 5 bases, the J end by 7 bases, with 15 bases between. CDR3 in amino acids: CAWGGGAQEQYF. In DNA form, the CDR3 reads TGTGCCTGGGGTGGCGGGGCTCAAGAGCAGTACTTC. The complete variable domain, with remaining parts taken from reference TRBV30 and TRBJ2-7, reads SQTIHQWPATLVQPVGSPLSLECTVEGTSNPNLYWYRQAAGRGLQLLFYSVGIGQISSEVPQNLSASRPQDRQFILSSKKLLLSDSGFYLCAWGGGAQEQYFGPGTRLTVT.

The V gene is TRBV7-9, the J gene TRBJ2-1, with D possibly matching TRBD2 (7 bases). The CDR3 has 15 residues. Germline CDR1 reads SEHNR; CDR2 reads FQNEAQ (reference sequence). V lost 0 bases and J lost 8, with 14 bases in between. The CDR3 protein is CASSLAGGGVYEQFF. The CDR3 coding sequence is TGTGCCAGCAGCTTAGCTGGGGGGGGCGTATATGAGCAGTTCTTC.

This chain uses TRBV28 with TRBJ1-4; tentatively, D is TRBD1 (5 bases). With 2 bases removed from V and 4 bases from J, the gap between germline ends came to 8 bases. CDR3 size: 14 residues. Germline lookup yields CDR1 MDHEN and CDR2 SYDVKM. The CDR3 spells CASSLAGNNEKLFF. The CDR3 DNA reads TGTGCCAGCAGTTTAGCAGGGAATAATGAAAAACTGTTTTTT.

The chain carries TRBV28 and TRBJ2-6; 9 positions match TRBD2. Looked up from germline, CDR1 is MDHEN and CDR2 is SYDVKM. The V segment lost 3 bases and the J segment 4 bases; nucleotides outside the gene matches: 7. The CDR3 is made up of 17 amino acids. The CDR3 region is CASSFSPSGRGANVLTF. The CDR3 bases are TGTGCCAGCAGTTTCAGCCCCAGCGGGAGGGGGGCCAACGTCCTGACTTTC.

The chain is built from TRBV11-2 and TRBJ1-4, with TRBD1 identical over 9 bases. The trim removed 5 bases at V and 7 bases at J, leaving 8 bases unmatched. This CDR3 has 15 residues. Germline V lookup: CDR1 SGHAT, CDR2 FQNNGV. CDR3 amino acids: CASSTYRGRVEKLFF. In DNA, the CDR3 is TGTGCCAGCAGCACATACAGGGGGCGGGTTGAAAAACTGTTTTTT.

This clone came up once. The rearrangement uses TRBV3-1 (or the pseudogene TRBV3-2) and TRBJ1-1, with TRBD1 matching over 8 bases. V trimming: 7 bases; J trimming: 7 bases; junction bases outside the gene matches: 2. The CDR3 is made up of 11 amino acids. Germline loops: CDR1 LGHDT, CDR2 YNNKEL (reference sequence). The CDR3, as DNA: TGTGCCAGCAAAGGACAGGGTGAAGCTTTCTTT. Translating it yields CASKGQGEAFF.

The V and J genes are TRBV2 and TRBJ2-2; tentatively, D is TRBD1 (5 bases). Germline-derived CDR1 and CDR2 are SNHLY and FYNNEI. This CDR3 is 15 amino acids long. The V gene lost 4 bases and the J gene lost 0 bases, with 9 bases spanning the gap. The CDR3 bases are TGTGCCAGCAGTGTAGACAGTGCGAACACCGGGGAGCTGTTTTTT. Amino acid sequence: CASSVDSANTGELFF.

This chain links TRBV5-4 with TRBJ2-3; 8 bases agree with TRBD1. The CDR3 sequence is 14 residues long. V lost 4 bases and J lost 4; bases outside the gene matches: 5. Germline-derived CDR1 and CDR2 are SGHNT and YYREEE (reference sequence). This CDR3 is CASSPQQGADTQYF. CDR3 nucleotide sequence: TGTGCCAGCAGCCCGCAACAGGGGGCAGATACGCAGTATTTT.

CDR3 sequence reads: CASSLTGEQYF. CDR3 nucleotide sequence: TGTGCCAGCAGCCTCACGGGCGAGCAGTACTTC. The chain combines TRBV7-9 with TRBJ2-7; D ambiguous. The germline V and J ends were trimmed by 5 bases and 6 bases, with 8 bases remaining between them. The CDR3 is made up of 11 amino acids. Germline V gene lookup returns CDR1 SEHNR and CDR2 FQNEAQ (reference sequence). The whole variable domain, filled in from reference TRBV7-9 and TRBJ2-7, reads DTGVSQNPRHKITKRGQNVTFRCDPISEHNRLYWYRQTLGQGPEFLTYFQNEAQLEKSRLLSDRFSAERPKGSFSTLEIQRTEQGDSAMYLCASSLTGEQYFGPGTRLTVT.

The rearrangement joins TRBV11-2 to TRBJ2-7; 9 bases map to TRBD1. CDR3 length: 15 residues. Germline CDR1 reads SGHAT; CDR2 reads FQNNGV. V shed 4 bases, J shed 4 bases, and the junction held 8 bases outside the gene matches. The CDR3 DNA reads TGTGCCAGCAGCTCGAACAGGGGGCGACGGTACGAGCAGTACTTC. This encodes CASSSNRGRRYEQYF.

The chain joins TRBV6-2 or TRBV6-3 to TRBJ2-7, with 12 nucleotides matching TRBD2. CDR1 is MNHEY and CDR2 is SVGEGT in the germline V gene. The junction had 1 base not matched to a gene; V was cut back by 2 bases and J by 2 bases. The CDR3 has 15 amino acids. The CDR3 sequence: CASSYGLAGTYEQYF. The CDR3 DNA reads as TGTGCCAGCAGTTACGGACTAGCGGGGACCTACGAGCAGTACTTC.

V usage is TRBV10-2 and J usage is TRBJ1-5, with TRBD1 matching 7 bases. The CDR3 has 16 residues. The ends lost 6 bases at V and 2 bases at J; junction bases unmatched: 10. Germline CDR1 WSHSY, CDR2 SAAADI. The CDR3 DNA follows: TGCGCCAGCAGCGAGAGACAGGGAGTCCGCAATCAGCCCCAGCATTTT. The encoded protein is CASSERQGVRNQPQHF.

This chain uses TRBV7-8 with TRBJ1-4, with TRBD1 matching over 10 bases. This CDR3 has 14 amino acids. Germline lookup yields CDR1 SGHVS and CDR2 FQNEAQ. After removal of 6 bases from V and 6 bases from J, the junction contained 4 bases not matched to a gene. This CDR3 reads CASRRTGGHEKLFF. The DNA for the CDR3 is TGTGCCAGCAGACGGACAGGGGGTCATGAAAAACTGTTTTTT. The full variable domain, its missing parts supplied by reference TRBV7-8 and TRBJ1-4, is GAGVSQSPRYKVAKRGQDVALRCDPISGHVSLFWYQQALGQGPEFLTYFQNEAQLDKSGLPSDRFFAERPEGSVSTLKIQRTQQEDSAVYLCASRRTGGHEKLFFGSGTQLSVL.

This sequence joins TRBV30 and TRBJ2-7, with 9 bases that match TRBD2. Germline CDR1 reads GTSNPN; CDR2 reads SVGIG (reference sequence). V lost 2 bases to trimming and J lost 3 bases; unmatched junction nucleotides: 8. This CDR3 has 15 residues. This chain's CDR3 is CAWSRSGGFRYEQYF. The CDR3 bases are TGTGCCTGGAGTAGGAGCGGGGGGTTTCGCTACGAGCAGTACTTC.

J is TRBJ1-3 and V is TRBV30, with D unresolved. Trimming pared 3 bases from V and 0 bases from J, leaving 6 bases between. The germline V gene has CDR1 GTSNPN and CDR2 SVGIG (reference sequence). CDR3 length: 13 residues. The chain's CDR3 is CAWSTDSGNTIYF. CDR3 in DNA: TGTGCCTGGAGCACAGACTCTGGAAACACCATATATTTT.

This clone was counted a few times. One end of the junction fails to match germline, which may point to a read error. The chain carries TRBV6-1 and TRBJ2-7; 7 bases fit TRBD2. Germline assignment: CDR1 MNHNS and CDR2 SASEGT. This CDR3 has 14 amino acids. CDR3 bases: TGTGCCAGCAGTAAAGCCGGGACTACGAACGAGCAGTACTTC. It specifies CASSKAGTTNEQYF.